These 9 T cell receptor beta chains were sequenced from one sample in a study of identical twins. TCRdb redid the calling of the 5' RACE reads with MiXCR, one entry per CDR3 protein. The sample consists of under 300,000 distinct CDR3 sequences, more than 13% of them appearing once. The specimen sequenced was memory (CD45RO+) T cells sorted from blood. The receptors here all came from a woman under 30 in good health.

The chain couples TRBV5-1 to TRBJ1-2; no firm D call. This CDR3 region has 14 residues. V was clipped by 0 bases and J by 2 bases, with 8 bases between them. Germline CDR1 reads SGHRS; CDR2 reads YFSETQ. The CDR3 nucleotides are TGCGCCAGCAGCTTGGGAGGAACGAACTATGGCTACACCTTC. Protein sequence: CASSLGGTNYGYTF.

The sample holds many counts of this clonotype. The chain couples TRBV5-1 to TRBJ2-5, with unresolved D. CDR3 length: 11 residues. V lost 0 bases to trimming and J lost 5 bases, with 2 bases between them. Germline CDR1 is SGHRS and CDR2 is YFSETQ. CDR3 nucleotides: TGCGCCAGCAGCTTGGATGAGACCCAGTACTTC. Its translation is CASSLDETQYF. Looking up the rest from reference TRBV5-1 and TRBJ2-5 gives the full variable domain: KAGVTQTPRYLIKTRGQQVTLSCSPISGHRSVSWYQQTPGQGLQFLFEYFSETQRNKGNFPGRFSGRQFSNSRSEMNVSTLELGDSALYLCASSLDETQYFGPGTRLLVL.

The CDR3 loop is CAMGPSPSARTDTQYF. The CDR3 nucleotides read TGTGCCATGGGCCCTAGCCCTAGCGCCCGCACAGATACGCAGTATTTT. The rearrangement uses TRBV4-2 and TRBJ2-3; a possible D gene is TRBD2 (6 bases). Trimming took 10 bases from V and 1 from J, leaving 21 bases between them. Germline CDR1 reads LGHNA; CDR2 reads YNFKEQ. The CDR3 is 16 amino acids.

This clonotype has a count of ten or more. This rearrangement joins TRBV29-1 to TRBJ1-1; D perhaps matches TRBD1 (5 bases). CDR1 and CDR2 (germline): SQVTM, ANQGSEA. The CDR3 totals 15 residues. Trimming took off 7 bases at V and 0 bases at J, with 18 bases between the two ends. In nucleotides, the CDR3 is TGCAGCGCCGCATCGGGGTGGGGGATGAACACTGAAGCTTTCTTT. This gives the protein CSAASGWGMNTEAFF.

The chain recombines TRBV20-1 with TRBJ2-7; 8 bases match TRBD1. CDR1 DFQATT and CDR2 SNEGSKA come from the germline V gene (reference sequence). The V segment lost 5 bases and the J segment 4 bases; nucleotides outside the gene matches: 7. The CDR3 is 13 residues long. This CDR3 reads CSAGQGYSYEQYF. In DNA form, the CDR3 reads TGCAGTGCTGGACAGGGTTATAGTTACGAGCAGTACTTC.

The chain couples TRBV7-9 to TRBJ1-1, with D possibly matching TRBD1 (6 bases). Germline-derived CDR1 and CDR2 are SEHNR and FQNEAQ (reference sequence). The CDR3 contains 17 residues. Trimming removed 6 bases from V and 3 bases from J, with 23 bases in between. The CDR3 protein is CASSRGGHTGRHTEAFF. The CDR3 DNA reads as TGTGCCAGCAGTCGAGGAGGTCACACAGGGCGGCACACTGAAGCTTTCTTT.

This clonotype was counted between two and nine times. This sequence joins TRBV12-3 or TRBV12-4 and TRBJ2-7; 8 bases map to TRBD2. The CDR3 runs 17 residues. J was trimmed by 2 bases and V by 5 bases; bases with no gene match: 14. This chain's CDR3 is CASSMHLSLAGTYEQYF. Written as DNA, the CDR3 is TGTGCCAGCAGTATGCACCTCTCTCTAGCGGGCACCTACGAGCAGTACTTC.

V usage is TRBV21-1 and J usage is TRBJ2-7; the table's D call TRBD1 went unverified against the DNA. TRBV21-1 is a pseudogene locus. The CDR3 runs 15 residues. CDR3 region: CASRRPGTSSYEQYF. The CDR3 region has the DNA TGTGCCAGCAGACGACCTGGGACCTCCTCCTACGAGCAGTACTTC.

This clonotype showed up just a few times. The chain employs TRBV10-3 and TRBJ2-1; D tentatively fits TRBD1 or TRBD2 (6 bases each). The germline V gene encodes CDR1 ENHRY and CDR2 SYGVKD. This CDR3 contains 16 residues. V was shortened by 4 bases and J by 3 bases, with 16 bases between the two germline ends. The DNA for the CDR3 is TGTGCCATCAGTGGAAAGGGGGGAGTCGGCTACAATGAGCAGTTCTTC. It translates to CAISGKGGVGYNEQFF.